The 3 T cell receptor beta chains reported below all come from one sample, sequenced in a study of cytomegalovirus exposure and HLA in healthy donors. This PCR relied on a set of 60 Vbeta primers and 13 Jbeta primers. Generated by immunoSEQ multiplex PCR, the TCRdb table keeps only in-frame clones and is missing some. The data show 100,000 or so clones, 63% seen once. The sample was PBMCs. The source is a woman aged 25 to 39 in good health and CMV-seronegative.

The chain employs TRBV5-1 and TRBJ1-6; 8 bases line up with TRBD1. Germline V gene data show CDR1 as SGHRS and CDR2 as YFSETQ. The J segment lost 6 bases and the V segment lost 0 bases, leaving 14 bases of the junction unmatched. The CDR3 length is 19 residues. This chain's CDR3 is CASSLAGQGRFGINSPLHF. Written as DNA, the CDR3 is TGCGCCAGCAGCTTGGCCGGACAGGGTAGATTCGGAATTAATTCACCCCTCCACTTT.

This clone showed up just a few times. J is TRBJ2-2 and V is TRBV4-1; 9 positions match TRBD1. The V gene's germline CDR1 is MGHRA and CDR2 YSYEKL. The CDR3 has 16 amino acids. Trimming took 4 bases from V and 1 from J; bases not matched to a gene: 4. In DNA, the CDR3 is TGCGCCAGCAGCCGGACGGGACAGGGGAACACCGGGGAGCTGTTTTTT. This codes for CASSRTGQGNTGELFF.

The chain employs TRBV7-7 and TRBJ2-1; 9 positions match TRBD2. Germline trimming cut 4 bases from V and 8 bases from J; bases unmatched to any gene: 9. This CDR3 contains 15 residues. Germline V CDR1 and CDR2: SSHAT, FNYEAQ (reference sequence). CDR3 protein: CASSSLAGPWDEQFF. Here the CDR3 DNA reads TGTGCCAGCAGCTCTCTAGCGGGGCCTTGGGATGAGCAGTTCTTC.